This entry describes one TCR beta chain. Those enrolled in Seattle joined during active infection and were followed longitudinally afterward. These data belong to a study of blood T cell repertoires in COVID-19. On the study more broadly: There were acute and convalescent COVID-19 samples, and they came from the United States, Italy and Spain.

Authors' processing steps: It was from reference gene primer amplification that nucleated cell counts were estimated. TCRdb keeps only in-frame clones here, not all; method: immunoSEQ multiplex PCR. From that table come the V and J calls and clone size; the DNA was used to work out D and trimming. The data show about 140,000 clones, with around 84% seen just once and approximately 9% held by the top ten. In germline, CDR1 is SGDLS, CDR2 YYNGEE. The CDR3 runs 15 residues. V shed 1 base and J shed 5 bases, with 13 bases lying between them. The V gene is TRBV9, the J gene TRBJ2-1, with D perhaps TRBD2 (6 bases). The clonotype comes from a man between 25 and 39 years old with COVID-19, enrolled during active disease. The sample was peripheral blood. Written as DNA, the CDR3 is TGTGCCAGCAGCGTAATTCCTAGCGCAGACAATGAGCAGTTCTTC. It is translated as CASSVIPSADNEQFF.